The present entry profiles one T cell receptor beta chain with its context. The assay was immunoSEQ multiplex PCR, and TCRdb's table has in-frame clones only and misses some. The top ten hold 1.5% to 2% of the sample, which has roughly 250,000 clones, 75% to 95% seen once. The data were taken from a study of blood T cell repertoires in COVID-19. The CDR3 is 14 amino acids. Germline V lookup: CDR1 MNHEY, CDR2 SMNVEV (reference sequence). V was pared by 7 bases and J by 10 bases, with 7 bases of the junction left unmatched. Sample: PBMCs or T cells enriched from blood (not recorded which). The V call is TRBV27, the J call TRBJ1-6; 10 nucleotides agree with TRBD1. This TCR came from a young woman who had recovered from COVID-19. The CDR3 DNA reads TGTGCCAGCACTAGGGACAGGGGCGACTCACCCCTCCACTTT. This gives the protein CASTRDRGDSPLHF.